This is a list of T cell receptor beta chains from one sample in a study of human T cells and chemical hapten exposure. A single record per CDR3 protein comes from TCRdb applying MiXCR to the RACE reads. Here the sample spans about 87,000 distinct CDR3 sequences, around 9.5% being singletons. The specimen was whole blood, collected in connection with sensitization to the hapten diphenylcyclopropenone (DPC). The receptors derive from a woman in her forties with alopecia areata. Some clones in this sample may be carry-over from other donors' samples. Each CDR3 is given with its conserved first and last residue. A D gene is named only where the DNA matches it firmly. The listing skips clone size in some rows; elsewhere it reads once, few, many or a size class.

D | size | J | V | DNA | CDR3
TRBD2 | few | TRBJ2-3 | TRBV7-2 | TGTGCCAGCAGCTTAGCTAGACTAGCGGGCACAGATACGCAGTATTTT | CASSLARLAGTDTQYF
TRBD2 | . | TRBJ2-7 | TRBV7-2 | TGTGCCAGCAGCCCCAGGCTAGCGGGGGGCTACGAGCAGTACTTC | CASSPRLAGGYEQYF
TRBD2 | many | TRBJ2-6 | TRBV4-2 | TGTGCCAGCAGCCAAGAAGAGCGGGGGATTTCTGGGGCCAACGTCCTGACTTTC | CASSQEERGISGANVLTF
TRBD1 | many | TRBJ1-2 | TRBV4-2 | TGTGCCAGCAGCCTCGGGACAGGGAGCGGTGGCTACACCTTC | CASSLGTGSGGYTF
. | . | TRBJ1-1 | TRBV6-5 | TGTGCCAGCAGAACTATCTACGGGGGAACTGAAGCTTTCTTT | CASRTIYGGTEAFF
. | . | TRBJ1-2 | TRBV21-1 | TGTGCCAGCATCCGGGCTGGCAGGGAAGCAGATGGCTACACCTTC | CASIRAGREADGYTF
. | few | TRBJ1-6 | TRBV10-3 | TGTGCCATCCGAACGGGCACAGGTTCACCCCTCCACTTT | CAIRTGTGSPLHF
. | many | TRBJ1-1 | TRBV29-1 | TGCAGCGCCGAGGACAGTCCGAACACTGAAGCTTTCTTT | CSAEDSPNTEAFF
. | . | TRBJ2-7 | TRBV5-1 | TGCGCCAGCAGCTTGACAGGGCCGATCTACGAGCAGTACTTC | CASSLTGPIYEQYF
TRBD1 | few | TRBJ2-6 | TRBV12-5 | TGTGCTAGTGGTTCCCTACTCGACAGGGCTGGGGCCAACGTCCTGACTTTC | CASGSLLDRAGANVLTF
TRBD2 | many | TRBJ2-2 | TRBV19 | TGTGCCAGTAGCCCAGGGGGACTAGCTGCCGTGAACACCGGGGAGCTGTTTTTT | CASSPGGLAAVNTGELFF
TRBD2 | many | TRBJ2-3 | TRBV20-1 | TGCAGTGCTGAATCCCGGGGGGGGCGCACAGATACGCAGTATTTT | CSAESRGGRTDTQYF
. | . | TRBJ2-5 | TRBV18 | TGTGCCAGCTCACCACCACCTGACGGAGAGACCCAGTACTTC | CASSPPPDGETQYF
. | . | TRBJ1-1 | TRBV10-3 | TGTGCCATCAATCGGGACATTAACACTGAAGCTTTCTTT | CAINRDINTEAFF
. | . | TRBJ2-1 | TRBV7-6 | TGTGCCAGCAGCTCTTACACGGGGGAAAATGAGCAGTTCTTC | CASSSYTGENEQFF
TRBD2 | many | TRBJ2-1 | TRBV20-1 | TGCAGCGCCGGACTAGCGGGGGGGCCTCATGAGCAGTTCTTC | CSAGLAGGPHEQFF
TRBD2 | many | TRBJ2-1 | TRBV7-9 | TGTGCCAGCAGTCGGGACGCGGGGGGCTCCTACAATGAGCAGTTCTTC | CASSRDAGGSYNEQFF
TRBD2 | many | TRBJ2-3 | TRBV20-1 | TGCAGTGCTAGAGCTGATTTCCTAGCGGGGGGGCAAGATACGCAGTATTTT | CSARADFLAGGQDTQYF
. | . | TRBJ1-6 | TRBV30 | TGTGCCTGGAGTTGGGGGATGGGTTCACCCCTCCACTTT | CAWSWGMGSPLHF
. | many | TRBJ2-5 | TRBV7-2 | TGTGCCAGCAGCTTAGAGGAGCAGAGGACCCAGTACTTC | CASSLEEQRTQYF
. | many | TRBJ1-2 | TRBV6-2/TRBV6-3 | TGTGCCAGCAGCCCTCCTATGACCGTGTTCTATGGCTACACCTTC | CASSPPMTVFYGYTF
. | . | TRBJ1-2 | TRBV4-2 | TGTGCCAGCAGCAAACCTCAACAGGTGCTGGGGTATGGCTACACCTTC | CASSKPQQVLGYGYTF
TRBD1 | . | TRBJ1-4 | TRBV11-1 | TGTGCCAGCACCTTAGGAACTGGACAGGATAATGAAAAACTGTTTTTT | CASTLGTGQDNEKLFF
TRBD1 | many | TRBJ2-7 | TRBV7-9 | TGTGCCAGCAGCCCGACAGGGGATGAGCAGTACTTC | CASSPTGDEQYF
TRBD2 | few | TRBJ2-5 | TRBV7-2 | TGTGCCAGCAGCTTAGACCCTAGCGGGGTTGAGACCCAGTACTTC | CASSLDPSGVETQYF
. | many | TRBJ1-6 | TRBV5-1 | TGCGCCAGCAGCTCGGACCTCGTGGCACCCCTCCACTTT | CASSSDLVAPLHF
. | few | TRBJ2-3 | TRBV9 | TGTGCCAGCAGCGTAGCCCCGGGGCTTGACTCAGATACGCAGTATTTT | CASSVAPGLDSDTQYF
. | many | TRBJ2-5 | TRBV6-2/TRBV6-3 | TGTGCCAGCAGTTACGCGGCAGGATTGTACCAAGAGACCCAGTACTTC | CASSYAAGLYQETQYF
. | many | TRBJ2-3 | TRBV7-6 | TGTGCCAGCAGCGTCAACGCGGGACCCCTTACAGATACGCAGTATTTT | CASSVNAGPLTDTQYF
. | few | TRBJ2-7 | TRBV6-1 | TGTGCCAGCAGTCAAGGACTGGGTGGTTGGGAGCAGTACTTC | CASSQGLGGWEQYF
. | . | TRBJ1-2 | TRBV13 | TGTGCCAGCAGCTTTCCCACAGGGTCTCTCTATGGCTACACCTTC | CASSFPTGSLYGYTF
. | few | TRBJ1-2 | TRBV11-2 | TGTGCCAGCAGCTTAGGTCCGACAGGTCCTTATGGCTACACCTTC | CASSLGPTGPYGYTF
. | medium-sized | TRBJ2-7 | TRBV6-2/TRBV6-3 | TGTGCCAGCAGTTCCAATGAGGGGAGCGGCCACGAGCAGTACTTC | CASSSNEGSGHEQYF
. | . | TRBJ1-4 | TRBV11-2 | TGTGCCAGCAGCCCCTCGTCCGGGTCTAATGAAAAACTGTTTTTT | CASSPSSGSNEKLFF
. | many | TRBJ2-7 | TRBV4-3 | TGCGCCAGCAGCCAGAGGGACGGGACCTACGAGCAGTACTTC | CASSQRDGTYEQYF
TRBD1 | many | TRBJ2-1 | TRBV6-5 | TGTGCCAGCAGTTACTCAATCGGACAGGGTGGCAATGAGCAGTTCTTC | CASSYSIGQGGNEQFF
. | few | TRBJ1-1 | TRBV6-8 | TGTGCCAGCAGTTACCGAGGGTTTTACTCGAACACTGAAGCTTTCTTT | CASSYRGFYSNTEAFF
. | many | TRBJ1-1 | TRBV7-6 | TGTGCCAGCAGCTTAGTTGCGGGGATTGAAGCTTTCTTT | CASSLVAGIEAFF
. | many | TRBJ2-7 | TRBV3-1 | TGTGCCAGCAGCCAAGTCTTCGTGGGGCTCTCCTACGAGCAGTACTTC | CASSQVFVGLSYEQYF
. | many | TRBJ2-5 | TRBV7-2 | TGTGCCAGCAGCTTATTCGCCGAGACCCAGTACTTC | CASSLFAETQYF
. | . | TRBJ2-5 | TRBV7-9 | TGTGCCAGCAGCTTAGACGGCAGACTGGAGACCCAGTACTTC | CASSLDGRLETQYF
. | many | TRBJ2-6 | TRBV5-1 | TGCGCCAGCAGCTTGGCACCAGGGACCGCTCGGGCCAACGTCCTGACTTTC | CASSLAPGTARANVLTF
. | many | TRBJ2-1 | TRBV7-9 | TGTGCCAGCAGCTTTACGGGCGATGAGCAGTTCTTC | CASSFTGDEQFF
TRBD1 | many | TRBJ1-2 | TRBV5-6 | TGTGCCAGCAGCTTGGGACAGGGGGATGGCTACACCTTC | CASSLGQGDGYTF
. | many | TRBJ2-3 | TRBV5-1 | TGCGCCAGCAGCTTGGTCAGCAGCCTTAGCACAGATACGCAGTATTTT | CASSLVSSLSTDTQYF
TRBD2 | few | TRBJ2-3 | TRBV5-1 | TGCGCCAGCAGCCCCGGACTAGCGGTGCTAGGCCCAGATACGCAGTATTTT | CASSPGLAVLGPDTQYF